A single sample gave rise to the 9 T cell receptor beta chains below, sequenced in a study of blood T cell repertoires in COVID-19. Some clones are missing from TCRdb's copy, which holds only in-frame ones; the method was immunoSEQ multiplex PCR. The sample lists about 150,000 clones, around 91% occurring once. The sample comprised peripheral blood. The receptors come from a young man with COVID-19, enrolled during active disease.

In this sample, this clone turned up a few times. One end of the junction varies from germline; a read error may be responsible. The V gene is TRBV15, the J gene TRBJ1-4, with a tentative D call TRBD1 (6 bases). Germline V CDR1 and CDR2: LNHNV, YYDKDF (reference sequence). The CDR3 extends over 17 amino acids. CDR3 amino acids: CATSKLQGWAVNEKLLF. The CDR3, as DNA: TGTGCCACCAGCAAACTGCAGGGGTGGGCCGTAAATGAAAAACTGCTTTTT.

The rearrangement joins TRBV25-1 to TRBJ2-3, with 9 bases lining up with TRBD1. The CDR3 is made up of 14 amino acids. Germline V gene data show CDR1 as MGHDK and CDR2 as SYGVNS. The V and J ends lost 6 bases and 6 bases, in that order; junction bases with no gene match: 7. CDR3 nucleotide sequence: TGTGCCAGCAGGGGACAGGGTATATGGGATACGCAGTATTTT. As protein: CASRGQGIWDTQYF. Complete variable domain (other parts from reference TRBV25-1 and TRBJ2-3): EADIYQTPRYLVIGTGKKITLECSQTMGHDKMYWYQQDPGMELHLIHYSYGVNSTEKGDLSSESTVSRIRTEHFPLTLESARPSHTSQYLCASRGQGIWDTQYFGPGTRLTVL.

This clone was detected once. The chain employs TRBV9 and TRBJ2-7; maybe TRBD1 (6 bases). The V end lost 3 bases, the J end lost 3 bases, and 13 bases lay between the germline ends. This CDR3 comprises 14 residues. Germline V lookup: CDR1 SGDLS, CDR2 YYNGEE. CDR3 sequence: CASSAQGIGYEQYF. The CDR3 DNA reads TGTGCCAGCAGCGCACAGGGAATAGGCTACGAGCAGTACTTC.

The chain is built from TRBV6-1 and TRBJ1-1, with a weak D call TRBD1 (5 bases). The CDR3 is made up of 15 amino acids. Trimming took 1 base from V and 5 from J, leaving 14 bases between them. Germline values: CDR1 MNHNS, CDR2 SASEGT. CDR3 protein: CASSEEYRGGTEAFF. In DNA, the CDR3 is TGTGCCAGCAGTGAAGAGTATAGGGGTGGTACTGAAGCTTTCTTT.

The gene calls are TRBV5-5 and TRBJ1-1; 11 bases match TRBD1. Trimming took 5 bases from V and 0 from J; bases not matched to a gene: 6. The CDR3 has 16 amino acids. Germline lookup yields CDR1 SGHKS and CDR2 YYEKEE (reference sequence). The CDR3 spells CASRGRTGGMNTEAFF. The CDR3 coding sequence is TGTGCCAGCAGAGGGAGGACAGGGGGCATGAACACTGAAGCTTTCTTT.

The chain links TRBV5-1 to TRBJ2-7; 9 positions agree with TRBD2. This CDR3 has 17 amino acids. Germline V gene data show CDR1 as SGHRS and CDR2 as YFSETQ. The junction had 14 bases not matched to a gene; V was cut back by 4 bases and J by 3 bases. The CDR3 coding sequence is TGCGCCAGCAGCCATTACAATTTCCTAGCGGGACGCTACGAGCAGTACTTC. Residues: CASSHYNFLAGRYEQYF.

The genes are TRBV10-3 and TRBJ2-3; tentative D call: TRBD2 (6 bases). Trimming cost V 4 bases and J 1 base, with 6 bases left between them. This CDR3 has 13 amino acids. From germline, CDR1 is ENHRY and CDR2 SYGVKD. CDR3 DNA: TGTGCCATCAGTGCTAGCGGCACAGATACGCAGTATTTT. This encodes CAISASGTDTQYF.

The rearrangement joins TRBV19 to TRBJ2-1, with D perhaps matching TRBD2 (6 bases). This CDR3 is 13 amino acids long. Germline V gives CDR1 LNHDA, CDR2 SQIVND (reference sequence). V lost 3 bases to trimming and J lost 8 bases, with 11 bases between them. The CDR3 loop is CASSIGPGDEQFF. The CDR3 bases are TGTGCCAGTAGTATCGGGCCGGGGGATGAGCAGTTCTTC.

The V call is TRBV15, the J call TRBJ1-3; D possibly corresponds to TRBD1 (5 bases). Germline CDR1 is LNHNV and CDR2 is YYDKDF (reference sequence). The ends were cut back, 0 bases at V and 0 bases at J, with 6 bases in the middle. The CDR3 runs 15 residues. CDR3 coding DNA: TGTGCCACCAGCAGAGATACAGGCTCTGGAAACACCATATATTTT. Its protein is CATSRDTGSGNTIYF.